The 8 T cell receptor beta chains listed next were all sequenced from one sample in a study of blood T cell repertoires in COVID-19. Only in-frame clones appear in the TCRdb table, and some are missing; sequencing was by immunoSEQ multiplex PCR. The table includes approximately 350,000 clones, roughly four fifths detected once. The sample consisted of PBMCs or T cells enriched from blood (not recorded which). The receptors were sampled from a woman aged 50 to 65 who had recovered from COVID-19.

The chain has TRBV14 and TRBJ1-1, with D uncertain. Germline assignment: CDR1 SGHDN and CDR2 FVKESK. Deletions cut 0 bases from V and 0 bases from J, with 8 bases between. The CDR3 totals 15 residues. The CDR3 DNA reads as TGTGCCAGCAGCCAAGAAGGCGGGGTGAACACTGAAGCTTTCTTT. Translated: CASSQEGGVNTEAFF.

CDR3 in DNA: TGTGCCAGTAGTCACAGGGACCTGTATGGCTACACCTTC. Residues: CASSHRDLYGYTF. V and J are TRBV19 and TRBJ1-2; TRBD1 might be the D (6 bases). The CDR3 extends over 13 amino acids. Between the trimmed V and J ends, which lost 5 bases and 5 bases, there was a span of 12 bases. Germline CDR1 and CDR2: LNHDA and SQIVND (reference sequence). Based on the CDR3 plus reference TRBV19 and TRBJ1-2, the full variable domain is DGGITQSPKYLFRKEGQNVTLSCEQNLNHDAMYWYRQDPGQGLRLIYYSQIVNDFQKGDIAEGYSVSREKKESFPLTVTSAQKNPTAFYLCASSHRDLYGYTFGSGTRLTVV.

The chain carries TRBV30 and TRBJ2-3; D uncertain. Trimming took 0 bases from V and 6 from J, leaving 7 bases between them. This CDR3 spans 12 amino acids. Germline loops: CDR1 GTSNPN, CDR2 SVGIG (reference sequence). The CDR3 loop is CAWSVFGDTQYF. DNA for the CDR3: TGTGCCTGGAGTGTATTCGGGGATACGCAGTATTTT.

The J gene is TRBJ1-4, the V gene TRBV4-2; 9 nucleotides align to TRBD1. Germline loops: CDR1 LGHNA, CDR2 YNFKEQ. J was trimmed by 6 bases and V by 0 bases; bases with no gene match: 5. This CDR3 has 16 amino acids. The CDR3 coding sequence is TGTGCCAGCAGCCAAGATTTCGGGACAGGGTATGAAAAACTGTTTTTT. As protein: CASSQDFGTGYEKLFF.

The rearrangement uses TRBV11-2 and TRBJ1-4; D possibly corresponds to TRBD1 (5 bases). In germline, CDR1 is SGHAT, CDR2 FQNNGV. The CDR3 has 15 amino acids. Between the trimmed V and J ends, which lost 4 bases and 1 base, there was a span of 10 bases. In nucleotides, the CDR3 is TGTGCCAGCAGCTCACTCCAGGGAACTAATGAAAAACTGTTTTTT. Translated, it gives CASSSLQGTNEKLFF.

V is TRBV25-1 and J is TRBJ2-5; D is uncertain. This CDR3 contains 15 residues. Germline V gene lookup returns CDR1 MGHDK and CDR2 SYGVNS. Trimming stripped 7 bases from V and 0 bases from J, with 15 bases between. This chain's CDR3 is CASTPPWAYQETQYF. The CDR3 nucleotides read TGTGCCAGCACCCCACCTTGGGCGTACCAAGAGACCCAGTACTTC. The full variable domain, rest sourced from reference TRBV25-1 and TRBJ2-5, is EADIYQTPRYLVIGTGKKITLECSQTMGHDKMYWYQQDPGMELHLIHYSYGVNSTEKGDLSSESTVSRIRTEHFPLTLESARPSHTSQYLCASTPPWAYQETQYFGPGTRLLVL.

J is TRBJ1-1 and V is TRBV12-3 or TRBV12-4; D might be TRBD1 (5 bases). The CDR3 length is 13 residues. Deletions cut 3 bases from V and 4 bases from J, with 9 bases between. CDR3 nucleotide sequence: TGTGCCAGCAGTTTCGGGGGTATCACTGAAGCTTTCTTT. It specifies CASSFGGITEAFF.

This clone was recorded once. The V call is TRBV7-3, the J call TRBJ2-1, with 8 positions matching TRBD2. The CDR3 sequence is 13 residues long. Germline CDR1 SGHTA, CDR2 FQGTGA. V shed 5 bases, J shed 10 bases, and the junction held 7 bases outside the gene matches. CDR3 region: CASSLGTRGEQFF. The CDR3 DNA sequence: TGTGCCAGCAGCCTTGGGACTAGGGGCGAGCAGTTCTTC.